This TCR beta chain is from a study of blood T cell repertoires in COVID-19. Study-level background: Both acute and convalescent COVID-19 samples were obtained from the United States, Italy and Spain. The cDNA or gDNA used as material had been derived from T cells, B-cell-depleted T cells, or PBMCs.

The V end lost 3 bases, the J end lost 0 bases, and 11 bases lay between the germline ends. The CDR3 is 14 residues long. Germline lookup yields CDR1 GTSNPN and CDR2 SVGIG (reference sequence). The data were produced by immunoSEQ multiplex PCR, yet TCRdb's version contains in-frame clones alone and is incomplete. Of approximately 150,000 clones listed, about 88% are singletons. This chain connects TRBV30 to TRBJ2-5; the D gene is possibly TRBD2 (6 bases). Material: peripheral blood. The sequence came from a man between 60 and 70 years old with active or convalescent COVID-19. The CDR3 sequence: CAWRTSQYQETQYF. CDR3 DNA: TGTGCCTGGAGAACTAGCCAGTACCAAGAGACCCAGTACTTC.